The 25 T cell receptor beta chains in this list originate from one sample, sequenced in a study of PD-1 blockade in classical Hodgkin lymphoma. The time point here: cycle 4 day 1 (C4D1), after more than five weeks of nivolumab. Each patient's relapse followed autologous stem cell transplantation, and brentuximab vedotin exposure varied. Clones were read by immunoSEQ multiplex PCR, and TCRdb kept only the in-frame ones, dropping some. Of about 64,000 clones in the sample, more than 80% are singletons; the top ten hold about a tenth. The sample was peripheral blood mononuclear cells (PBMCs), taken before the fourth cycle of nivolumab. These TCRs come from a human donor with classical Hodgkin lymphoma.

The gene calls are TRBV6-1 and TRBJ1-2; perhaps TRBD1 as D (5 bases). V dropped 8 bases and J dropped 8 bases, with 12 bases sitting between them. This CDR3 has 11 residues. The germline V gene encodes CDR1 MNHNS and CDR2 SASEGT. The CDR3 DNA sequence: TGTGCCAGCGATCAAGGGGACGGCTACACCTTC. Translation: CASDQGDGYTF.

The chain employs TRBV4-1 and TRBJ1-4; D is perhaps TRBD1 (6 bases). With 4 bases removed from V and 6 bases from J, the gap between germline ends came to 12 bases. This CDR3 spans 14 amino acids. Germline CDR1 is MGHRA and CDR2 is YSYEKL. CDR3 DNA: TGCGCCAGCAGCCGCCCCGGGACACATGAAAAACTGTTTTTT. Its protein product is CASSRPGTHEKLFF.

This chain connects TRBV7-9 to TRBJ1-2; D is perhaps TRBD1 (5 bases). CDR1 and CDR2 (germline): SEHNR, FQNEAQ (reference sequence). The V end was cut by 5 bases, the J end by 4 bases, with 17 bases between. The CDR3 totals 15 residues. The chain's CDR3 is CASSDSGARAYGYTF. The CDR3 DNA is TGTGCCAGCAGCGACTCCGGGGCGCGTGCCTATGGCTACACCTTC.

The chain combines TRBV18 with TRBJ2-7, with D perhaps assigned TRBD1 or TRBD2 (5 bases each). The CDR3 contains 13 residues. Germline V gives CDR1 KGHSH, CDR2 LQKENI. V dropped 8 bases and J dropped 3 bases, with 14 bases sitting between them. The CDR3 reads CASNSGTGYEQYF. The CDR3 DNA reads as TGTGCCAGCAACTCCGGGACGGGCTACGAGCAGTACTTC. Drawing the rest from reference TRBV18 and TRBJ2-7, the complete variable domain is NAGVMQNPRHLVRRRGQEARLRCSPMKGHSHVYWYRQLPEEGLKFMVYLQKENIIDESGMPKERFSAEFPKEGPSILRIQQVVRGDSAAYFCASNSGTGYEQYFGPGTRLTVT.

The genes are TRBV27 and TRBJ2-3; possibly TRBD1 or TRBD2 for D (5 bases each). V was pared by 3 bases and J by 0 bases, with 7 bases between. Germline V CDR1 and CDR2: MNHEY, SMNVEV (reference sequence). The CDR3 length is 14 residues. CDR3 sequence: CASSLGVSTDTQYF. The DNA of the CDR3 is TGTGCCAGCAGTTTGGGGGTGAGCACAGATACGCAGTATTTT.

The chain is built from TRBV6-5 and TRBJ1-1; D unclear. The CDR3 has 16 amino acids. Between the trimmed V and J ends, which lost 0 bases and 4 bases, there was a span of 15 bases. Germline lookup yields CDR1 MNHEY and CDR2 SVGAGI. The CDR3 coding sequence is TGTGCCAGCAGTTACTCTAGATTTGGACGGCTCACTGAAGCTTTCTTT. It translates to CASSYSRFGRLTEAFF.

This rearrangement joins TRBV7-2 to TRBJ1-5; D not resolved. The CDR3 runs to 13 residues. CDR1 SGHTA and CDR2 FQGNSA come from the germline V gene. The V gene lost 2 bases and the J gene lost 0 bases, with 2 bases spanning the gap. In nucleotides, the CDR3 is TGTGCCAGCAGCTTATCTAGCAATCAGCCCCAGCATTTT. It specifies CASSLSSNQPQHF.

This sequence joins TRBV10-3 and TRBJ2-1; 9 bases line up with TRBD2. This CDR3 has 14 amino acids. Germline CDR1 is ENHRY and CDR2 is SYGVKD. The V segment lost 10 bases and the J segment 6 bases; nucleotides outside the gene matches: 10. For the CDR3, the DNA is TGTGCCACCTCGGCTAGCGGGGTTTCCAATGAGCAGTTCTTC. It codes for CATSASGVSNEQFF.

This rearrangement joins TRBV7-9 to TRBJ2-1, with TRBD1 matching 8 bases. Trimming cost V 0 bases and J 6 bases; bases outside gene matches: 13. Germline V gene sequence: CDR1 SEHNR, CDR2 FQNEAQ (reference sequence). There are 18 residues in the CDR3. The CDR3 region has the DNA TGTGCCAGCAGCTTAGCGCGTCGGTCAGGGGGCAAAACCAATGAGCAGTTCTTC. Its protein product is CASSLARRSGGKTNEQFF.

This clone has just one count. The chain combines TRBV2 with TRBJ1-4; D is perhaps TRBD1 (6 bases). Germline CDR1 and CDR2: SNHLY and FYNNEI. The CDR3 has 13 amino acids. Between the trimmed V and J ends, which lost 9 bases and 4 bases, there was a span of 12 bases. The CDR3 coding sequence is TGTGCCAGAGAGACAGGACATAATGAAAAACTGTTTTTT. It codes for CARETGHNEKLFF.

V usage is TRBV5-6 and J usage is TRBJ1-2; TRBD1 matches 9 bases. The junction had 3 bases not matched to a gene; V was cut back by 4 bases and J by 8 bases. Germline V gene data show CDR1 as SGHDT and CDR2 as YYEEEE. The CDR3 spans 12 residues. The CDR3 spells CASSVQGAGYTF. CDR3 coding DNA: TGTGCCAGCAGCGTACAGGGGGCAGGCTACACCTTC.

V gene TRBV7-8 combines with J gene TRBJ2-2; weak D call: TRBD1 (5 bases). Per germline, CDR1 SGHVS and CDR2 FQNEAQ. The CDR3 loop spans 13 amino acids. V lost 4 bases, J lost 7 bases, and 10 bases lay in between. The CDR3 loop reads CASSWKTDGELFF. The CDR3 DNA follows: TGTGCCAGCAGCTGGAAGACAGACGGGGAGCTGTTTTTT.

This sequence joins TRBV28 and TRBJ1-2; perhaps TRBD1 as D (6 bases). Trimming left V 4 bases short and J 8 bases short, with 14 bases between. This CDR3 has 13 residues. Germline values: CDR1 MDHEN, CDR2 SYDVKM. CDR3 sequence (DNA): TGTGCCAGCAGTTCCCGACAGGCGGGGGGCTACACCTTC. The encoded protein is CASSSRQAGGYTF.

This sequence joins TRBV18 and TRBJ2-5; no clear D. Germline V gene sequence: CDR1 KGHSH, CDR2 LQKENI. CDR3 size: 14 residues. Trimming cost V 6 bases and J 4 bases, with 15 bases left between them. The DNA for the CDR3 is TGTGCCAGCTCCCCCTTGAGAGGACGAGAGACCCAGTACTTC. Encoded protein: CASSPLRGRETQYF.

J is TRBJ1-2 and V is TRBV27; no firm D call. Germline V CDR1 and CDR2: MNHEY, SMNVEV (reference sequence). This CDR3 is 16 amino acids long. Trimming shortened V by 1 base and J by 10 bases, and 22 bases separated the two germline ends. Here the CDR3 DNA reads TGTGCCAGCAGTTTATTGGCCCCTCGAGGGTTTGGGGACTACACCTTC. It translates to CASSLLAPRGFGDYTF.

The chain links TRBV19 to TRBJ1-5; D is undetermined. Germline CDR1 LNHDA, CDR2 SQIVND (reference sequence). This CDR3 comprises 15 residues. The V gene lost 8 bases and the J gene lost 7 bases, with 21 bases spanning the gap. CDR3 coding DNA: TGTGCCAGTCAGCCAACACGGGGAAGAGGGCAGCCCCAGCATTTT. It codes for CASQPTRGRGQPQHF.

The chain carries TRBV5-1 and TRBJ2-5, with 7 bases fitting TRBD1. The V and J ends lost 4 bases and 5 bases, in that order; junction bases with no gene match: 8. CDR1 is SGHRS and CDR2 is YFSETQ in the germline V gene. The CDR3 consists of 14 residues. The CDR3 region has the DNA TGCGCCAGCAGCACAGGGGTTCCAGCGGAGACCCAGTACTTC. Translation: CASSTGVPAETQYF.

This chain joins TRBV11-2 and TRBJ1-1; D unclear. Germline V gene sequence: CDR1 SGHAT, CDR2 FQNNGV. The CDR3 spans 14 residues. The V end was cut by 1 base, the J end by 1 base, with 7 bases between. DNA for the CDR3: TGTGCCAGCAGCTTAGCACTAGGGAACACTGAAGCTTTCTTT. Its translation is CASSLALGNTEAFF.

The chain recombines TRBV6-5 with TRBJ1-2; the D gene is possibly TRBD1 (5 bases). Germline-derived CDR1 and CDR2 are MNHEY and SVGAGI. V was trimmed by 5 bases and J by 6 bases, leaving 13 bases between them. The CDR3 is made up of 13 amino acids. The CDR3 spells CASSLPGGNGYTF. The CDR3, as DNA: TGTGCCAGCAGTCTCCCGGGGGGAAATGGCTACACCTTC.

The chain uses TRBV19 and TRBJ2-7; 10 bases match TRBD1. This CDR3 contains 17 residues. Germline CDR1 and CDR2: LNHDA and SQIVND (reference sequence). Unmatched junction bases numbered 14, after V lost 7 bases and J lost 2 bases. The CDR3 is CASILPRDRGLPYEQYF. CDR3 nucleotides: TGTGCCAGTATTCTACCCCGGGACAGGGGTCTTCCCTACGAGCAGTACTTC. The whole variable domain, filled in from reference TRBV19 and TRBJ2-7, reads DGGITQSPKYLFRKEGQNVTLSCEQNLNHDAMYWYRQDPGQGLRLIYYSQIVNDFQKGDIAEGYSVSREKKESFPLTVTSAQKNPTAFYLCASILPRDRGLPYEQYFGPGTRLTVT.

This chain joins TRBV9 and TRBJ2-2, with D perhaps TRBD1 or TRBD2 (6 bases each). CDR3 size: 17 residues. Trimming removed 3 bases from V and 0 bases from J, with 15 bases in between. CDR1 and CDR2 from the germline V gene are SGDLS and YYNGEE. The CDR3 DNA reads as TGTGCCAGCAGCGGAGGGGGGATTTCGGCGAACACCGGGGAGCTGTTTTTT. Residues: CASSGGGISANTGELFF.

The V call is TRBV7-8, the J call TRBJ2-3; 15 bases match TRBD2. V lost 3 bases to trimming and J lost 6 bases; unmatched junction nucleotides: 16. The CDR3 extends over 20 amino acids. Germline V gives CDR1 SGHVS, CDR2 FQNEAQ. CDR3 sequence (DNA): TGTGCCAGCAGCTTTTACCCGGGACTAGCGGGGGGCCCAAGATTGGATACGCAGTATTTT. This sequence encodes CASSFYPGLAGGPRLDTQYF.

The J gene is TRBJ2-7, the V gene TRBV7-6, with TRBD1 matching over 9 bases. With 6 bases clipped from V and 8 bases from J, the junction kept 17 bases outside the gene matches. Germline V CDR1 and CDR2: SGHVS, FNYEAQ. CDR3 length: 16 amino acids. Written as DNA, the CDR3 is TGTGCCAGCAGGGCAAGTACGGGACAGGGTTACCTCCAGCAGTACTTC. Its protein product is CASRASTGQGYLQQYF.

This sequence joins TRBV25-1 and TRBJ2-1; possibly TRBD1 for D (7 bases). CDR1 and CDR2 from the germline V gene are MGHDK and SYGVNS. V was shortened by 9 bases and J by 2 bases, with 14 bases between the two germline ends. This CDR3 is built from 14 residues. In DNA, the CDR3 is TGTGCCAGTGGGAGGACAGGTCCCTACAATGAGCAGTTCTTC. It translates to CASGRTGPYNEQFF.

The CDR3 sequence is CASSSLNTQYF. In DNA form, the CDR3 reads TGCGCCAGCAGCTCCCTAAATACGCAGTATTTT. V is TRBV5-1 and J is TRBJ2-3, with D unresolved. The V and J ends lost 3 bases and 7 bases respectively, with 6 bases between them. Looked up from germline, CDR1 is SGHRS and CDR2 is YFSETQ. The CDR3 is 11 amino acids.